The clone carrying this T cell receptor beta chain was seen just once. The antigen remains undetermined. The data stem from a study of cytomegalovirus exposure and HLA in healthy donors. Study results and limitations: The classifier reportedly diagnosed cytomegalovirus status with high sensitivity and specificity. CMV antigen specificity of three CMV-associated chains was confirmed in vitro. Rarity marked most TCR sequences, yet some public TCRs occurred in many donors.

Clones were sequenced by immunoSEQ multiplex PCR, and TCRdb holds only the in-frame ones, with some missing. Of 250,000 to 300,000 clones listed, nearly 90% are singletons. The origin of this receptor is a woman younger than 35 in good health and CMV-seronegative. The sequenced sample was PBMCs.

The CDR3 loop is CASSLGPPQQGGVLETQYF. The DNA for the CDR3 is TGCGCCAGCAGCTTGGGGCCCCCTCAACAGGGGGGCGTTTTAGAGACCCAGTACTTC. The V call is TRBV5-1, the J call TRBJ2-5; 8 bases align to TRBD1. Losses at the gene ends were 0 bases for V and 4 bases for J; bases not matched to a gene: 17. This CDR3 contains 19 residues. Germline assignment: CDR1 SGHRS and CDR2 YFSETQ.